This TCR beta chain stems from a study of cytomegalovirus exposure and HLA in healthy donors. Sequenced by immunoSEQ multiplex PCR; TCRdb stores in-frame clones only, minus some. The data contain 200,000 or so clones, around nine tenths of them singletons. The donors were members of the validation cohort, which comprised 90 to 150 subjects and was separate from the first cohort of about 700 subjects. The specimen sequenced was PBMCs. The clonotype comes from a woman aged 18-29 years in good health and CMV-seronegative.

The DNA of the CDR3 is TGTGCCAGTAGTAGACACGACAGGGCGGCTGGAAACACCATATATTTT. This sequence encodes CASSRHDRAAGNTIYF. The V call is TRBV19, the J call TRBJ1-3, with 7 bases identical to TRBD1. In germline, CDR1 is LNHDA, CDR2 SQIVND (reference sequence). The CDR3 extends over 16 amino acids. The ends lost 4 bases at V and 2 bases at J; junction bases unmatched: 8.